This entry features one T cell receptor (beta chain) sequence. The participants were between about 18 and 89 years old and came from 24 US areas. Participants' own reports of clinical history determined their cohort assignment. This specimen belongs to a study of blood T cell repertoires in COVID-19. Study background: In Cohort 3, a recovered donor had either two negative PCRs, clearance, or symptom resolution.

V was pared by 7 bases and J by 1 base, with 8 bases of the junction left unmatched. Germline V CDR1 and CDR2: LNHDA, SQIVND (reference sequence). The CDR3 has 15 residues. In the original analysis: The assay estimated nucleated cells by amplifying reference gene primers. Sequencing used immunoSEQ multiplex PCR; TCRdb keeps in-frame clones, though not all of them. The D gene and trimming were derived from the DNA, and the V and J assignments and clone size from that table. The sample contains 210,000 or so clones, about 90% of which appear only once. The genes are TRBV19 and TRBJ2-5; TRBD2 matches 8 bases. The clonotype was recovered from a woman aged 45-65 years in a cohort exposed to, infected with or recovered from COVID-19 (not recorded which). Sequencing was carried out using PBMCs or T cells enriched from blood (not recorded which). The CDR3 sequence is CASNPGGVFQETQYF. CDR3 nucleotides: TGTGCCAGTAATCCCGGGGGGGTCTTCCAAGAGACCCAGTACTTC.